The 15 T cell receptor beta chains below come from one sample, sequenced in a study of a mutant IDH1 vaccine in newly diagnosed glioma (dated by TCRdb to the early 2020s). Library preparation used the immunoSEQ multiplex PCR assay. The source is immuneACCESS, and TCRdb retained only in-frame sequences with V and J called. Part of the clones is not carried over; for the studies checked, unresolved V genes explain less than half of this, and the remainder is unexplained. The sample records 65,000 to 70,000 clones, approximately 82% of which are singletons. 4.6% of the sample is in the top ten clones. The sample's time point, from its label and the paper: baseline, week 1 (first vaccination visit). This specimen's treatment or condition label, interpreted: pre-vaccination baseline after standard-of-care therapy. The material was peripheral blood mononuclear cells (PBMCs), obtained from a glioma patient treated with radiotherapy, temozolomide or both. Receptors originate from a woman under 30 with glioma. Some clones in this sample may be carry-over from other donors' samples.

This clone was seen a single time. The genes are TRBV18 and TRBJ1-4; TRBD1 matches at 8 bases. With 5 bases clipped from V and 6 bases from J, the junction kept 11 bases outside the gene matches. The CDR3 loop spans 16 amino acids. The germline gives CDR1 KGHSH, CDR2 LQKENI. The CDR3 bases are TGTGCCAGCTCAGGGCGCCAGGGGGCGCGTGATGAAAAACTGTTTTTT. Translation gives CASSGRQGARDEKLFF. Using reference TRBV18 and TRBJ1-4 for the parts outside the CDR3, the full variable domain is NAGVMQNPRHLVRRRGQEARLRCSPMKGHSHVYWYRQLPEEGLKFMVYLQKENIIDESGMPKERFSAEFPKEGPSILRIQQVVRGDSAAYFCASSGRQGARDEKLFFGSGTQLSVL.

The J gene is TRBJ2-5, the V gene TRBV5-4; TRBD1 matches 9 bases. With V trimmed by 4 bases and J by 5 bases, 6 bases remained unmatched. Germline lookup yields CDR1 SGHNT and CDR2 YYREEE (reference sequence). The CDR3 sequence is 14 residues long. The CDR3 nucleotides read TGTGCCAGCAGCCACACAGGGGGCAGGGAGACCCAGTACTTC. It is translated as CASSHTGGRETQYF.

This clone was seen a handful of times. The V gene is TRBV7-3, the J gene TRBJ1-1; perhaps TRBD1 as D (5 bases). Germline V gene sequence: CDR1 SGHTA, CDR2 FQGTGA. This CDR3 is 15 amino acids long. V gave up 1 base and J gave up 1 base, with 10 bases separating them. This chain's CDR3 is CASSLMGVPNTEAFF. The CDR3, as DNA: TGTGCCAGCAGCTTAATGGGGGTCCCGAACACTGAAGCTTTCTTT.

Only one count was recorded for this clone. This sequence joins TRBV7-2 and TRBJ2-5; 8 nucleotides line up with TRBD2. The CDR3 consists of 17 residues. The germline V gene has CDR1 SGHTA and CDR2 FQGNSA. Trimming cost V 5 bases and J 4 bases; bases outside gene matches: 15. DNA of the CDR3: TGTGCCAGCAGCCCCGGCGGGGGGACTAGGGGCCGAGAGACCCAGTACTTC. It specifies CASSPGGGTRGRETQYF.

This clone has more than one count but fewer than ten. CDR3 sequence: CASSANRASSEAFF. CDR3 sequence (DNA): TGTGCCAGCTCAGCCAACAGGGCTTCTTCTGAAGCTTTCTTT. This chain joins TRBV18 and TRBJ1-1, with a possible D match to TRBD1 (6 bases). Trimming shortened V by 5 bases and J by 6 bases, and 16 bases separated the two germline ends. This CDR3 region has 14 residues. Germline CDR1 reads KGHSH; CDR2 reads LQKENI.

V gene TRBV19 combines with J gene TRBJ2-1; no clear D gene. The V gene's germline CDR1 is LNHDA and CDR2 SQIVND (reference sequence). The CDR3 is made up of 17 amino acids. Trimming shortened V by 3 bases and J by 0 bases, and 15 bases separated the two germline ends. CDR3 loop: CASSIDGGPLSYNEQFF. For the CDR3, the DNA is TGTGCCAGTAGTATTGACGGCGGTCCCCTCTCCTACAATGAGCAGTTCTTC.

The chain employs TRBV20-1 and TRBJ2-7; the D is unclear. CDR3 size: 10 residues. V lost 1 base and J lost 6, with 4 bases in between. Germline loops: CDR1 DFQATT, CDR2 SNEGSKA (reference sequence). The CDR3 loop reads CSARGSEQYF. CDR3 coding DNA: TGCAGTGCTAGAGGTAGCGAGCAGTACTTC.

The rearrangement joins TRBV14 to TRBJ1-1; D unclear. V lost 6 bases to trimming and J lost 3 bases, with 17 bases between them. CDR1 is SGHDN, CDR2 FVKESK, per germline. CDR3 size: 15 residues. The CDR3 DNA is TGTGCCAGCAGTCGTAAGCGAGGGCACTACACTGAAGCTTTCTTT. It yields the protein CASSRKRGHYTEAFF. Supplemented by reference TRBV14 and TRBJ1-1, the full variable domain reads EAGVTQFPSHSVIEKGQTVTLRCDPISGHDNLYWYRRVMGKEIKFLLHFVKESKQDESGMPNNRFLAERTGGTYSTLKVQPAELEDSGVYFCASSRKRGHYTEAFFGQGTRLTVV.

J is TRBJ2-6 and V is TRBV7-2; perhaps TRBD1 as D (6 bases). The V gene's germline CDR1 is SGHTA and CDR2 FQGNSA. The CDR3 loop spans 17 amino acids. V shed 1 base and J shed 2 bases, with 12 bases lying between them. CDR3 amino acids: CASSLVTGMAGANVLTF. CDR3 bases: TGTGCCAGCAGCTTAGTCACAGGGATGGCTGGGGCCAACGTCCTGACTTTC.

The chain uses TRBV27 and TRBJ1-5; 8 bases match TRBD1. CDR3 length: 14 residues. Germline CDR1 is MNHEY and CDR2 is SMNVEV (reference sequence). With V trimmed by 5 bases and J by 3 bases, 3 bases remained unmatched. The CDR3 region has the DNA TGTGCCAGCAGTCCGGGACAGGTCAATCAGCCCCAGCATTTT. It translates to CASSPGQVNQPQHF.

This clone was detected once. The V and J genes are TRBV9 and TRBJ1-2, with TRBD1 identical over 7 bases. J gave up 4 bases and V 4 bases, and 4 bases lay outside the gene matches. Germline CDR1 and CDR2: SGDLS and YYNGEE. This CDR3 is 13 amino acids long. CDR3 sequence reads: CASSSGTVYGYTF. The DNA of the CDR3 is TGTGCCAGCAGCAGTGGGACAGTCTATGGCTACACCTTC.

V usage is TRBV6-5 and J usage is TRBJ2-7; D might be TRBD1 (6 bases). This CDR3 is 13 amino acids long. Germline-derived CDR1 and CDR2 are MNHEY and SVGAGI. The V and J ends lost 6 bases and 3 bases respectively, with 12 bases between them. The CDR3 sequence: CASSRGQNYEQYF. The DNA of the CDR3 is TGTGCCAGCAGCCGAGGACAGAACTACGAGCAGTACTTC.

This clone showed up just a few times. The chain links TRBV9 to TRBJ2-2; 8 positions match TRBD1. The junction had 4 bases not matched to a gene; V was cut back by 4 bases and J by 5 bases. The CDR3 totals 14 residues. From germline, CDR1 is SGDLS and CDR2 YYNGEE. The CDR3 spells CASSPRTGTGELFF. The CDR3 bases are TGTGCCAGCAGCCCACGGACAGGGACCGGGGAGCTGTTTTTT. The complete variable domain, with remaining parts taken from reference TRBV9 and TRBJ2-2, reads DSGVTQTPKHLITATGQRVTLRCSPRSGDLSVYWYQQSLDQGLQFLIQYYNGEERAKGNILERFSAQQFPDLHSELNLSSLELGDSALYFCASSPRTGTGELFFGEGSRLTVL.

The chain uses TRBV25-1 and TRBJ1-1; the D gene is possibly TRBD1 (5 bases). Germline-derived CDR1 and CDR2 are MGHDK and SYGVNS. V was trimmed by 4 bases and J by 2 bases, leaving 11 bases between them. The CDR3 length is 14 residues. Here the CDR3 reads CASSAEQVNTEAFF. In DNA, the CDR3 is TGTGCCAGCAGTGCCGAACAGGTTAACACTGAAGCTTTCTTT.

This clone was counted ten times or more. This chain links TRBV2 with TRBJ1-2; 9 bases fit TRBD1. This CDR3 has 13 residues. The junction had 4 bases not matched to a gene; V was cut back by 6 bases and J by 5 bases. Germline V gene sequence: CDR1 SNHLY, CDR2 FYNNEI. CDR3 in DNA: TGTGCCAGCAGCCGGGACAGGGAGTATGGCTACACCTTC. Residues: CASSRDREYGYTF. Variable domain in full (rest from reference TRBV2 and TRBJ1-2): EPEVTQTPSHQVTQMGQEVILRCVPISNHLYFYWYRQILGQKVEFLVSFYNNEISEKSEIFDDQFSVERPDGSNFTLKIRSTKLEDSAMYFCASSRDREYGYTFGSGTRLTVV.